This entry concerns a single T cell receptor beta chain. This clonotype was observed at least ten times. No antigen is known for it. Base quality data are lacking; no much larger clone is found one base away. In the ophthalmopathy patients, disease was moderately to severely active, with a Clinical Activity Score of 3 or more, a NOSPECS grade of 4 or more, and a duration of less than 3 months. Patients with uncontrolled infections, other autoimmune diseases, pregnancy or lactation were excluded. Diagnoses were established on the basis of clinical symptoms, serum thyroxine and TRAb, thyroid ultrasound, and orbital computed tomography. PBMCs were isolated from about 9.1 ml of fresh peripheral blood by Ficoll-Paque density gradient centrifugation. Total RNA was extracted with Trizol reagent, and quality was checked on an Agilent 2100 Bioanalyzer. The source of the sample is a study of T cells in Graves' hyperthyroidism and ophthalmopathy (dated by TCRdb to between 2018 and 2021). With respect to the entire study: Peripheral blood was sampled at the time of initial diagnosis, prior to any treatment. To identify distinguishing TCR V-J signatures, a discovery cohort of around 100 patients was used, comprising 43 with Graves' ophthalmopathy and approximately 58 with stable Graves' hyperthyroidism. Whether ophthalmopathy could be predicted prospectively was tested in an independent validation cohort made up of approximately 19 hyperthyroidism patients plus 17 patients who later progressed to ophthalmopathy. For training and testing, the 100 patients in the discovery cohort were randomly divided in a 7:3 ratio. The study also compared thyroid tissue and blood T-cell repertoires from about six Graves' hyperthyroidism patients. After blood sampling, hyperthyroidism patients were treated with methimazole at a starting dose of 30 mg daily, and ophthalmopathy patients were treated with high-dose intravenous methylprednisolone. The paper reports TCR Vbeta CDR3 sequencing of 135 peripheral blood samples: approximately 41 ophthalmopathy, fewer than 85 hyperthyroidism and approximately 17 progressor patients. Here is what the overall study found, with its caveats: A model built on a 13 V-J signature distinguished ophthalmopathy from stable hyperthyroidism, reaching roughly 88% sensitivity and around 81% specificity in cross-validation and 80%/75% in testing. Most expanded thyroid clonotypes (frequency above 0.001) were also detected in blood, suggesting blood repertoires may reflect thyroid immune responses. No statistical method was used to fix the sample size in advance, and group allocation was not hidden from the investigators. During validation, the model predicted progression to ophthalmopathy a median of around 6 months ahead of onset, with around 70% sensitivity and 72.22% specificity.

Spanning cysteine to phenylalanine, the CDR3 consists of 14 amino acids. Only the CDR3 portion is preserved as DNA: 42 bases, with reading frame beginning at the first base. According to the germline V gene, CDR1 reads SQVTM and CDR2 reads ANQGSEA. Trimming at the junction amounts to 3 bases on V and 4 bases on J, and the germline ends lie 16 bases apart. The TCR beta CDR3 regions were amplified from RNA transcripts. The TCR CDR3 was subjected to a first round of RT-PCR using the HTBI primer set and the Qiagen OneStep RT-PCR kit. Libraries were constructed in a second round of multiplex PCR, after which size selection and purification were carried out. Sequencing of the libraries was done on an Illumina HiSeq2000 using paired-end 100 bp reads. Per the authors' processing: Raw data were processed with SOAPnuke, discarding reads with adapters, uncalled bases, mean Phred below 15, or no exact constant-primer or identifier match. COPE v1.2.5 was used to merge high-quality paired reads, and clonotypes were defined as unique nucleotide sequences. MiTCR v1.1 was used to align clonotypes to the IMGT TRBV, TRBD and TRBJ reference segments. The analysis included only V-J combinations with a frequency above 0.0001, which together covered 98% to 99.2% of the repertoires. A TCS score was defined as the ratio between F50 (clonal expansion) and ExV (chaos), using BLOSUM62-based TCRdist between CDR3 peptides within each V-J. Welch's t-statistics and random forest reduced approximately 520 V-J features to about 13, which were used in a naive Bayes classifier (R e1071). TCRdb ran its own pipeline on the public reads, namely fastp trimming at Q25 and MiXCR clone calling, and kept in-frame beta chains. Rows with one shared CDR3 protein collapse into an entry with the most common genes and DNA. The V and J calls and clone size come from TCRdb's table, not from the authors' own analysis. The sample includes 350,000 or so distinct CDR3 sequences, with 15% to 20% observed a single time. 15% of the sample is held by the ten biggest clonotypes.

Specimen: blood. The sequence was collected from a woman aged 40 to 50 with Graves' ophthalmopathy. The rearranged chain carries TRBV29-1 and TRBJ2-7; the D gene is possibly TRBD2, with 6 bases matching. CDR3 reads: CSVDGGVFGYEQYF. The DNA is TGCAGCGTTGACGGGGGTGTATTCGGGTACGAGCAGTACTTC.